This T cell receptor (beta chain) was documented in a study of Ad26.COV2.S vaccination and SARS-CoV-2 variants. Stated treatment: about 20 received Ad26.COV2.S at low or high dose, single or two shots; roughly five received placebo; per-sample allocation not given. Samples analyzed were those drawn on day 63 after the first vaccine or placebo injection. Its platform was an Ad26 vector, and its expressed antigen was Wuhan-strain SARS-CoV-2 spike. Regarding this clone: What it recognizes is unknown.

With 7 bases removed from V and 7 bases from J, the gap between germline ends came to 12 bases. Germline V gene sequence: CDR1 SGHRS, CDR2 YFSETQ. This CDR3 has 12 amino acids. Libraries were prepared by immunoSEQ multiplex PCR; TCRdb keeps only in-frame clonotypes and omits some of them. The sample yields about 250,000 clones, approximately 87% seen once. Broader study findings: It was reported that spike-specific CD8+ and CD4+ T cell responses were substantially broad after vaccination.

The starting material was peripheral blood, obtained in a trial of Ad26.COV2.S vaccine versus placebo. The source is a person between 18 and 65 years old who received the Ad26.COV2.S COVID-19 vaccine or a placebo. The chain carries TRBV5-1 and TRBJ2-1; no reliable D call. The CDR3 nucleotides read TGCGCCAGCGCATTGGACGGGAATGAGCAGTTCTTC. Translating gives CASALDGNEQFF.